The entry that follows covers one TCR beta chain sequence. The antigen is unknown. Treatment in this sample: around 19 received Ad26.COV2.S at low or high dose, single or two shots; about 5 received placebo; per-sample allocation not given. Sampling took place 63 days after the first vaccine or placebo injection. This table comes from immunoSEQ multiplex PCR, and its TCRdb copy is limited to in-frame clones, with some not included. The sample lists about 350,000 clones, approximately 90% seen once, with 5% in the top ten. This entry is derived from a study of Ad26.COV2.S vaccination and SARS-CoV-2 variants. Study overall: As a participant in COV1001, the donor was in the Ad26.COV2.S trial arm.

Study-wide results and limits: It is possible that the TCR breadth and depth analyses underestimated the total T cell responses.

V shed 0 bases and J shed 2 bases, with 10 bases lying between them. CDR1 is SGHRS and CDR2 is YFSETQ in the germline V gene. The CDR3 is 15 amino acids. The sequence was collected from a person aged 18-60 years who received the Ad26.COV2.S COVID-19 vaccine or a placebo. Specimen: peripheral blood, collected in a trial of Ad26.COV2.S vaccine versus placebo. The J gene is TRBJ2-3, the V gene TRBV5-1; D is undetermined. CDR3 DNA sequence: TGCGCCAGCAGCTTGGCCGGGTACCTCACAGATACGCAGTATTTT. It specifies CASSLAGYLTDTQYF.